Many counts were recorded for the clone carrying this TCR beta chain. Its antigen is as yet unknown. This CDR3 is built from 17 residues. Germline V gene lookup returns CDR1 LGHDT and CDR2 YNNKEL (reference sequence). The ends were cut back, 1 base at V and 0 bases at J, with 14 bases in the middle. Prior to thyroid surgery, none of the patients had received any treatment. In the original analysis: The study built a papillary thyroid cancer distant-metastasis classifier from CDR3 differences across clinicopathological groups. TCRdb re-clonotyped the PCR reads via MiXCR. TCRdb's processing, not the authors', yielded these V and J calls. Of about 20,000 clones detected, 20% appear once; the ten largest clones hold 25% to 30%. The data are from a study of metastatic and nonmetastatic thyroid tumors. Study overall: Repertoire comparisons spanned blood and tumor or nodule tissue from malignant and benign thyroid patients.

General study findings and limits: Significantly greater TCR beta diversity was reportedly found in malignant thyroid tumors than in benign nodules (in blood and tumor).

The sequencing input was blood. The origin of this receptor is a female donor with papillary thyroid cancer or a benign thyroid nodule (not recorded which). Some clones in this sample may be carry-over from other donors' samples. The J gene is TRBJ2-3, the V gene TRBV3-1; D may be TRBD1 or TRBD2 (6 bases each). The CDR3 DNA sequence: TGTGCCAGCAGCCAAGGGGAGGTGGGGGCTAGCACAGATACGCAGTATTTT. This encodes CASSQGEVGASTDTQYF.